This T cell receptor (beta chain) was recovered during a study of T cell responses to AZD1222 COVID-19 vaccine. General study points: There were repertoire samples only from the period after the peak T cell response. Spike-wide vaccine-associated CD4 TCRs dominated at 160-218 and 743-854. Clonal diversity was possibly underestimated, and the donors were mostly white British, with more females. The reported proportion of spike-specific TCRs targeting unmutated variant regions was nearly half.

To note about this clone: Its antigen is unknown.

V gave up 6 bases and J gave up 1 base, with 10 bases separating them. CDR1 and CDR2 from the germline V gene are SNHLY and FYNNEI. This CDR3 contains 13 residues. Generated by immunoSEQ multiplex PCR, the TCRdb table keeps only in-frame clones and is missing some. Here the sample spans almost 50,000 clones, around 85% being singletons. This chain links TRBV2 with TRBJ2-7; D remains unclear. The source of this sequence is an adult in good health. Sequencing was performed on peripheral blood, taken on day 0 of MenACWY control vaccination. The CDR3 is CASRGIGSYEQYF. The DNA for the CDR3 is TGTGCCAGCAGGGGGATAGGGTCCTACGAGCAGTACTTC.